One and the same sample provided the 31 T cell receptor beta chains below, sequenced in a study of blood T cell repertoires in COVID-19. The table came from immunoSEQ multiplex PCR; TCRdb's copy has only in-frame clones and leaves some out. This table holds approximately 180,000 clones, approximately 87% found once. Input material: peripheral blood. The receptors were sampled from a woman aged 70-85 years with COVID-19, enrolled during active disease.

This clone was seen more than once but under ten times. This chain uses TRBV28 with TRBJ1-3; 11 bases fit TRBD1. The germline V gene has CDR1 MDHEN and CDR2 SYDVKM. The CDR3 covers 17 residues. Trimming removed 4 bases from V and 3 bases from J; junction bases left unmatched: 8. As DNA, the CDR3 is TGTGCCAGCAGTTCCCCGTTGGGACAGGGGGTTGGAAACACCATATATTTT. The encoded protein is CASSSPLGQGVGNTIYF.

This chain links TRBV2 with TRBJ1-5; the D gene is possibly TRBD1 (6 bases). From germline, CDR1 is SNHLY and CDR2 FYNNEI. V was clipped by 4 bases and J by 3 bases, with 13 bases between them. The CDR3 contains 15 residues. CDR3 loop: CASSGGQPFNQPQHF. The CDR3 DNA sequence: TGTGCCAGCAGTGGTGGACAGCCCTTCAATCAGCCCCAGCATTTT.

The J gene is TRBJ1-5, the V gene TRBV19; TRBD1 aligns across 7 bases. Germline values: CDR1 LNHDA, CDR2 SQIVND (reference sequence). The V segment lost 7 bases and the J segment 2 bases; nucleotides outside the gene matches: 8. This CDR3 comprises 15 residues. DNA of the CDR3: TGTGCCAGTACGGGATACAGGGGAGGCAATCAGCCCCAGCATTTT. Translating gives CASTGYRGGNQPQHF.

This clone was picked up one time. The chain joins TRBV5-3 to TRBJ2-7; the D gene is possibly TRBD1 (6 bases). TRBV5-3 is an open reading frame, and its role is uncertain. V was clipped by 3 bases and J by 6 bases, with 19 bases between them. The CDR3 runs to 15 residues. DNA for the CDR3: TGTGCCAGAAGCTGCTACTTGACAGGTTGGAGCGAGCAGTACTTC. Its translation is CARSCYLTGWSEQYF.

V and J are TRBV5-6 and TRBJ2-7; 7 bases line up with TRBD2. The germline CDR1 and CDR2 sequences are SGHDT and YYEEEE. The V and J ends lost 4 bases and 3 bases, in that order; junction bases with no gene match: 4. The CDR3 loop spans 13 amino acids. This chain's CDR3 is CASSRGEFYEQYF. The CDR3 DNA reads TGTGCCAGCAGCCGGGGGGAGTTCTACGAGCAGTACTTC.

The V and J genes are TRBV6-2 or TRBV6-3 and TRBJ2-5, with 13 bases that match TRBD2. Looked up from germline, CDR1 is MNHEY and CDR2 is SVGEGT. The CDR3 covers 15 residues. V trimming: 6 bases; J trimming: 5 bases; junction bases outside the gene matches: 6. The CDR3 coding sequence is TGTGCCAGCAGCGAGGGACTAGCGGGAAGGGAGACCCAGTACTTC. This sequence encodes CASSEGLAGRETQYF.

The chain employs TRBV24-1 and TRBJ2-5, with D possibly TRBD1 on 6 matching bases. V lost 7 bases to trimming and J lost 5 bases, with 13 bases between them. CDR1 is KGHDR, CDR2 SFDVKD, per germline. The CDR3 loop spans 13 amino acids. CDR3 bases: TGTGCCACCAGGAAACAGGGTACGGAGACCCAGTACTTC. Protein product: CATRKQGTETQYF.

V is TRBV12-3 or TRBV12-4 and J is TRBJ2-4, with D unresolved. The CDR3 spans 12 residues. V was clipped by 6 bases and J by 3 bases, with 6 bases between them. This chain's CDR3 is CASSPSKNIQYF. CDR3 nucleotide sequence: TGTGCCAGCAGCCCTAGCAAAAACATTCAGTACTTC.

The V gene is TRBV11-2, the J gene TRBJ2-7; D might be TRBD1 (6 bases). Looked up from germline, CDR1 is SGHAT and CDR2 is FQNNGV. The V end was cut by 0 bases, the J end by 3 bases, with 12 bases between. This CDR3 has 15 amino acids. CDR3 sequence reads: CASSLDRGQVYEQYF. CDR3 DNA sequence: TGTGCCAGCAGCTTAGATAGGGGACAAGTCTACGAGCAGTACTTC.

Here the CDR3 reads CASTAPGAGDYEQYF. The CDR3 bases are TGTGCCAGCACCGCCCCGGGCGCGGGCGACTACGAGCAGTACTTC. The V call is TRBV28, the J call TRBJ2-7; TRBD2 might be the D (5 bases). V was pared by 7 bases and J by 3 bases, with 19 bases between. Germline CDR1 MDHEN, CDR2 SYDVKM. CDR3 size: 15 residues.

The V and J genes are TRBV12-3 or TRBV12-4 and TRBJ2-2; D might be TRBD2 (6 bases). CDR3 length: 12 amino acids. V dropped 7 bases and J dropped 13 bases, with 16 bases sitting between them. The CDR3 region is CASIPGSGRLFF. For the CDR3, the DNA is TGTGCCAGCATACCCGGTTCCGGGAGGCTGTTTTTT.

The chain couples TRBV6-5 to TRBJ1-6; no clear D gene. CDR1 is MNHEY, CDR2 SVGAGI, per germline. Deletions cut 6 bases from V and 0 bases from J, with 6 bases between. CDR3 length equals 14 residues. Here the CDR3 reads CASRRSSYNSPLHF. DNA of the CDR3: TGTGCCAGCAGGAGGAGCTCCTATAATTCACCCCTCCACTTT.

The chain joins TRBV24-1 to TRBJ2-3; TRBD2 matches 8 bases. Germline V gene data show CDR1 as KGHDR and CDR2 as SFDVKD. With 5 bases clipped from V and 2 bases from J, the junction kept 5 bases outside the gene matches. The CDR3 has 15 amino acids. CDR3: CATSAAGGPTDTQYF. The CDR3, as DNA: TGTGCCACCAGTGCTGCGGGAGGACCCACAGATACGCAGTATTTT.

This rearrangement joins TRBV3-1 (or the pseudogene TRBV3-2) to TRBJ1-1; 9 positions match TRBD1. V shed 1 base and J 8 bases; nucleotides not matched to a gene: 2. CDR1 is LGHDT, CDR2 YNNKEL, per germline (reference sequence). This CDR3 is 13 amino acids long. Here the CDR3 DNA reads TGTGCCAGCAGCCAAGGACAGGGGGTAGAAGCTTTCTTT. Translating gives CASSQGQGVEAFF.

The J gene is TRBJ1-4, the V gene TRBV4-2; 7 bases align to TRBD1. The germline CDR1 and CDR2 sequences are LGHNA and YNFKEQ. Trimming took 3 bases from V and 2 from J; bases not matched to a gene: 3. CDR3 length equals 15 residues. Here the CDR3 reads CASSHKGQTNEKLFF. CDR3 sequence (DNA): TGTGCCAGCAGCCATAAGGGACAGACTAATGAAAAACTGTTTTTT.

This clone was found once. This rearrangement joins TRBV6-4 to TRBJ2-5, with 15 bases matching TRBD2. This CDR3 is 19 amino acids long. Germline V gives CDR1 MRHNA, CDR2 SNTAGT. After removal of 0 bases from V and 4 bases from J, the junction contained 9 bases not matched to a gene. The DNA for the CDR3 is TGTGCCAGCAGTGACTCGGGAAGCCCGGGACTAGCGGGAGGAGAGACCCAGTACTTC. Encoded protein: CASSDSGSPGLAGGETQYF.

The gene calls are TRBV6-4 and TRBJ1-5, with TRBD1 matching over 7 bases. V trimming: 10 bases; J trimming: 1 base; junction bases outside the gene matches: 13. The germline gives CDR1 MRHNA, CDR2 SNTAGT. The CDR3 consists of 16 residues. The DNA of the CDR3 is TGTGCCATTCTAGGGGGCGGAGGCTGCAGCAATCAGCCCCAGCATTTT. Amino acids: CAILGGGGCSNQPQHF.

The J gene is TRBJ1-6, the V gene TRBV25-1; 7 bases are a match to TRBD1. Germline CDR1 MGHDK, CDR2 SYGVNS. The V and J ends lost 8 bases and 5 bases, in that order; junction bases with no gene match: 12. The CDR3 runs to 16 residues. CDR3 region: CASSHLDRPHNSPLHF. Written as DNA, the CDR3 is TGTGCCAGCTCTCACTTGGACAGGCCACATAATTCACCCCTCCACTTT.

In regard to this clone: At one of its ends the junction is not consistent with the germline gene, which may arise from a read error. The J gene is TRBJ2-1, the V gene TRBV7-2; tentative D call: TRBD2 (6 bases). The CDR3 runs to 15 residues. CDR1 is SGHTA, CDR2 FQGNSA, per germline. This chain's CDR3 is CASRLAESSYNEQFF. DNA for the CDR3: TGTGCCAGCAGGTTAGCGGAGAGCTCCTACAATGAGCAGTTCTTC. Looking up the rest from reference TRBV7-2 and TRBJ2-1 gives the full variable domain: GAGVSQSPSNKVTEKGKDVELRCDPISGHTALYWYRQSLGQGLEFLIYFQGNSAPDKSGLPSDRFSAERTGGSVSTLTIQRTQQEDSAVYLCASRLAESSYNEQFFGPGTRLTVL.

The CDR3 sequence is CASRLSSSSGNTIYF. In DNA, the CDR3 is TGTGCCAGCAGATTAAGCTCATCCTCTGGAAACACCATATATTTT. The chain recombines TRBV7-2 with TRBJ1-3, with no clear D. Germline V gene lookup returns CDR1 SGHTA and CDR2 FQGNSA. This CDR3 has 15 residues. Trimming cost V 6 bases and J 0 bases, with 12 bases left between them.

The CDR3 nucleotides read TGTGCCAGCAGGACCGGACTTCAGGCAATGAACACTGAAGCTTTCTTT. It yields the protein CASRTGLQAMNTEAFF. V usage is TRBV5-4 and J usage is TRBJ1-1, with D uncertain. This CDR3 is 16 amino acids long. V was cut by 5 bases and J by 0 bases, with 17 bases left in between. CDR1 is SGHNT and CDR2 is YYREEE in the germline V gene (reference sequence).

V usage is TRBV5-6 and J usage is TRBJ2-1, with TRBD2 matching 11 bases. V lost 0 bases, J lost 4 bases, and 3 bases stayed unmatched. Germline lookup yields CDR1 SGHDT and CDR2 YYEEEE. The CDR3 length is 16 residues. The CDR3 is CASSLARTSGYNEQFF. The CDR3 bases are TGTGCCAGCAGCTTGGCCCGGACTAGCGGGTACAATGAGCAGTTCTTC.

The J gene is TRBJ1-5, the V gene TRBV30, with 7 nucleotides matching TRBD1. The CDR3 runs to 13 residues. V lost 2 bases and J lost 6; bases outside the gene matches: 4. Per the germline V gene, CDR1 is GTSNPN and CDR2 is SVGIG (reference sequence). The CDR3 DNA reads TGTGCCTGGAGTTATACAGGGGCTCAGCCCCAGCATTTT. Its protein product is CAWSYTGAQPQHF.

This chain links TRBV2 with TRBJ1-5; D gene unclear. The length of the CDR3 is 12 residues. Germline V gene lookup returns CDR1 SNHLY and CDR2 FYNNEI. Trimming removed 6 bases from V and 7 bases from J, with 10 bases in between. The CDR3: CASSGAGQPQHF. DNA of the CDR3: TGTGCCAGCAGCGGCGCGGGACAGCCCCAGCATTTT.

The chain uses TRBV3-1 (or the pseudogene TRBV3-2) and TRBJ2-7, with TRBD1 matching 8 bases. CDR3 length: 13 amino acids. Trimming cost V 2 bases and J 6 bases; bases outside gene matches: 3. The germline CDR1 and CDR2 sequences are LGHDT and YNNKEL (reference sequence). The CDR3 sequence: CASSQQGASEQYF. The CDR3 DNA sequence: TGTGCCAGCAGCCAACAGGGGGCGAGCGAGCAGTACTTC.

This sequence joins TRBV5-1 and TRBJ1-1; D is undetermined. V lost 0 bases and J 0 bases, leaving 18 bases between the germline ends. The CDR3 is 18 amino acids. Germline V lookup: CDR1 SGHRS, CDR2 YFSETQ. The CDR3 loop reads CASSLERTARPMNTEAFF. The CDR3 DNA sequence: TGCGCCAGCAGCTTGGAGAGGACTGCGCGGCCAATGAACACTGAAGCTTTCTTT.

The gene calls are TRBV18 and TRBJ1-4; D call uncertain. Germline V gene sequence: CDR1 KGHSH, CDR2 LQKENI. The CDR3 contains 15 residues. V was pared by 1 base and J by 0 bases, with 6 bases between. The DNA of the CDR3 is TGTGCCAGCTCACCACGCGGCGCAACTAATGAAAAACTGTTTTTT. Its translation: CASSPRGATNEKLFF.

This clone showed up just once. This chain connects TRBV7-8 to TRBJ2-1; D unclear. The CDR3 is made up of 15 amino acids. The V gene lost 2 bases and the J gene lost 0 bases, with 8 bases spanning the gap. Germline assignment: CDR1 SGHVS and CDR2 FQNEAQ. CDR3 in DNA: TGTGCCAGCAGCTTACTTGGCAGCTCCTACAATGAGCAGTTCTTC. Translating gives CASSLLGSSYNEQFF.

The rearrangement uses TRBV29-1 and TRBJ2-5; TRBD2 might be the D (5 bases). This CDR3 comprises 14 residues. Trimming removed 4 bases at V and 1 base at J, with 13 bases between. Germline CDR1 reads SQVTM; CDR2 reads ANQGSEA. CDR3 bases: TGCAGCGTTGGAGGGCTGGGGAGCCAAGAGACCCAGTACTTC. As protein: CSVGGLGSQETQYF.

Only a few counts were recorded for this clone. The chain couples TRBV4-3 to TRBJ1-6; unclear D gene. The CDR3 length is 12 residues. CDR1 and CDR2 from the germline V gene are LGHNA and YSLEER. V was clipped by 4 bases and J by 8 bases, with 6 bases between them. The CDR3 loop reads CASSREDSPLHF. The CDR3 region has the DNA TGCGCCAGCAGCCGCGAGGATTCACCCCTCCACTTT.

This sequence joins TRBV5-6 and TRBJ1-6, with a possible D match to TRBD1 (6 bases). Germline CDR1 is SGHDT and CDR2 is YYEEEE. The V gene lost 1 base and the J gene lost 9 bases, with 11 bases spanning the gap. The CDR3 length is 14 residues. CDR3 nucleotide sequence: TGTGCCAGCAGCTTGCAACACAGGGTTTCACCCCTCCACTTT. Translating it yields CASSLQHRVSPLHF.